The present T cell receptor (beta chain) was sequenced within a study of post-analysis software for immune sequencing data (dated by TCRdb to between 2015 and 2016). The study in broad terms: Recorded disease courses included relapsing-remitting, secondary progressive and progressive-relapsing multiple sclerosis, with some patients lacking subtype annotation. A subset of samples was prepared in parallel using single-end sample barcoding, then pooled and co-amplified after Illumina adapter ligation. Patient repertoires were compared against around 10 previously published healthy control repertoires from donors aged roughly 6 to 25 years.

TCR beta repertoires were profiled from peripheral blood of 13 young patients with multiple sclerosis to demonstrate the VDJtools post-analysis software. The multiple sclerosis patients were children and adolescents ranging in age from about 6 to 17 years. Including cysteine and phenylalanine, the CDR3 has 14 amino acids. Only the CDR3 portion is preserved as DNA: 42 bases, with reading frame beginning at the first base. From a lookup of the germline V gene (reference sequence), CDR1 and CDR2 are DFQATT and SNEGSKA. V is clipped by 1 base and J by 0 bases, and the sequence between their germline boundaries is 10 bases long. The study at large found these results: Significantly higher frequencies in patients than in controls were found for five or six TRBV segments, including TRBV5-6, TRBV5-1 and TRBV20-1. Multiple sclerosis patients had significantly lower normalized Chao1 diversity than controls, a result that suggests substantial peripheral T-cell clonal expansion. The control group was slightly older than the multiple sclerosis patient group. Strong co-clustering of samples prepared in the same batch was shown by direct clustering with F measure, prompting a batch-effect correction.

Points on this clonotype: Its antigen has not been determined. Base qualities were left out, and no much larger clone turns up one base away.

The library relied on PCR. The data were produced on an Illumina HiSeq 2500. Unique molecular identifiers were incorporated into TCR beta cDNA libraries to reduce PCR and sequencing biases. Roughly 0.5 million cDNA molecules were obtained per 1 to 10 million input T cells, so each molecule approximated one T cell. The patient libraries were prepared and sequenced with the same protocol used for the earlier healthy control dataset. Within a given batch, samples were prepared together, multiplexed and sequenced on the same HiSeq lane. As for how the authors treated the data: MIGEC handled the raw barcoded reads, throwing out single-read molecular identifier groups before consensus assembly and CDR3 extraction. Clonotype tables were post-analysed with VDJtools, normalizing diversity by down-sampling all datasets to the smallest sample size. Repertoire overlap clustering matched CDR3 amino acid but not nucleotide sequences to correct batch-related cross-sample contamination. TCRdb itself trimmed the public reads at Q25 with fastp, ran MiXCR and retained productive beta chains. Under each unique CDR3 protein, matching rows form one entry showing the most common genes and DNA. The V and J calls were determined by TCRdb, not by the authors. The sample contains roughly 870,000 distinct CDR3 sequences, roughly 58% of them found a single time. Together, the top ten hold approximately 4.3% of the sample.

The sample consisted of blood. This clonotype originated in a girl between 5 and 17 years old with multiple sclerosis. The chain couples TRBV20-1 to TRBJ2-7, with no confidently assigned D gene. This receptor has the CDR3 CSARGEVNSYEQYF. In nucleotide form, the sequence is TGCAGTGCTAGAGGCGAAGTGAACTCCTACGAGCAGTACTTC.